A single sample is the source of the 2 T cell receptor beta chains below, sequenced in a study of T cells after somatic rescue of genetic block. The data were produced by immunoSEQ multiplex PCR, yet TCRdb's version contains in-frame clones alone and is incomplete. The sample has about 68,000 clones; about nine tenths are singletons. Sequenced material: peripheral blood mononuclear cells (PBMCs). The source is a man between 40 and 49 years old.

This rearrangement joins TRBV11-2 to TRBJ1-5, with TRBD1 matching 7 bases. Germline CDR1 is SGHAT and CDR2 is FQNNGV. This CDR3 comprises 14 residues. Trimming cost V 5 bases and J 5 bases; bases outside gene matches: 6. The CDR3 coding sequence is TGTGCCAGCAGCCCGACAGGGAGGTATCAGCCCCAGCATTTT. Its translation: CASSPTGRYQPQHF.

The CDR3 sequence is CASSYSQSNYGYTF. The CDR3 DNA follows: TGTGCCAGCAGTTACTCGCAGTCTAACTATGGCTACACCTTC. V is TRBV6-5 and J is TRBJ1-2; D gene uncertain. V lost 0 bases to trimming and J lost 0 bases, with 5 bases between them. The CDR3 is 14 residues long. CDR1 MNHEY and CDR2 SVGAGI come from the germline V gene.